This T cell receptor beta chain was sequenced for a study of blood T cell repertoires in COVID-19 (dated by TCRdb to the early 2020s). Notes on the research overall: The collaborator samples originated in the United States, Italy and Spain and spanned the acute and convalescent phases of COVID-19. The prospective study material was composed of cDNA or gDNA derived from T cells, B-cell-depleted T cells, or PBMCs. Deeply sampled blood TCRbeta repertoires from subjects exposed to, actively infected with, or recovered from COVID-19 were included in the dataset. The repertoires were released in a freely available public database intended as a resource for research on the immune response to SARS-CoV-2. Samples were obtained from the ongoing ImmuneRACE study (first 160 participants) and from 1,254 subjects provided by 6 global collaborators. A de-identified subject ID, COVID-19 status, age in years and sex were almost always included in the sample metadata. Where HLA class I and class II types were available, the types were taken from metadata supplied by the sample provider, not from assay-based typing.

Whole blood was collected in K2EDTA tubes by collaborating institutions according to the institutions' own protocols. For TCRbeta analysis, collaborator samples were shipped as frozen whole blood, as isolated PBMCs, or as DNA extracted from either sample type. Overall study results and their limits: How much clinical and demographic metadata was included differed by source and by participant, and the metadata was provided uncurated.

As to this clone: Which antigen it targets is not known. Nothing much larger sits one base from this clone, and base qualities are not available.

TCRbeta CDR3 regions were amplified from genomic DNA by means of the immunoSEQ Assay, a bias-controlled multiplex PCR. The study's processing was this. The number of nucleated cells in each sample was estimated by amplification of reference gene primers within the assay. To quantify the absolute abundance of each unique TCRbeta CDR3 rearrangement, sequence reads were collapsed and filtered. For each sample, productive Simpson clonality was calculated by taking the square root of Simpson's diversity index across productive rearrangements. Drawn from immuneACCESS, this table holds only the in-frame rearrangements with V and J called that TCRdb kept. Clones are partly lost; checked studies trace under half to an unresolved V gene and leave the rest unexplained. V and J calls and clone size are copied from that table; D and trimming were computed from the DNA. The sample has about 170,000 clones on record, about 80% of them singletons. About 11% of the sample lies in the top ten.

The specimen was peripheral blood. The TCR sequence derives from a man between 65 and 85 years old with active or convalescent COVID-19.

The DNA sequence is TGTGCCAGCAGGGTGACGGAGTGGTATGGCTACACCTTC. The encoded protein is CASRVTEWYGYTF. The sequence joins TRBV12-3 or TRBV12-4 to TRBJ1-2; the D gene cannot be named for sure. V loses 6 bases, J loses 5 bases, and the germline ends lie 13 bases apart. CDR3 length: 13 amino acids, cysteine to phenylalanine. Only the CDR3 region is kept as DNA, spanning 39 bases read in frame from base 1.